What follows is one T cell receptor (beta chain) and its context. The antigen remains undetermined. The source of the sample is a study of T-cell reconstitution after alpha-beta-depleted transplantation in children. The CDR3 loop spans 15 amino acids. Germline values: CDR1 SNHLY, CDR2 FYNNEI. J was trimmed by 0 bases and V by 6 bases; bases with no gene match: 4. Whole-study findings and limits: Approximately two months post-transplant, alpha-beta T cells reportedly originated from several hundred expanded graft clones.

During its preparation, the TCRbeta library received unique molecular identifiers. TCRdb independently ran MiXCR on the PCR reads; one entry per CDR3 protein. The repertoire holds some 460,000 distinct CDR3 sequences, with about 16% as singletons. This sample comprised PBMCs, mostly from graft donor cells, obtained 360 days after TCRalphabeta/CD19-depleted stem cell transplant. V usage is TRBV2 and J usage is TRBJ1-3, with 8 nucleotides matching TRBD1. The sequence came from a boy under two years old who had a stem cell transplant for Wiskott-Aldrich syndrome, so the T cells may come from the graft donor. DNA for the CDR3: TGTGCCAGCAGGGACAGGGTTGGCTCTGGAAACACCATATATTTT. Translation: CASRDRVGSGNTIYF.